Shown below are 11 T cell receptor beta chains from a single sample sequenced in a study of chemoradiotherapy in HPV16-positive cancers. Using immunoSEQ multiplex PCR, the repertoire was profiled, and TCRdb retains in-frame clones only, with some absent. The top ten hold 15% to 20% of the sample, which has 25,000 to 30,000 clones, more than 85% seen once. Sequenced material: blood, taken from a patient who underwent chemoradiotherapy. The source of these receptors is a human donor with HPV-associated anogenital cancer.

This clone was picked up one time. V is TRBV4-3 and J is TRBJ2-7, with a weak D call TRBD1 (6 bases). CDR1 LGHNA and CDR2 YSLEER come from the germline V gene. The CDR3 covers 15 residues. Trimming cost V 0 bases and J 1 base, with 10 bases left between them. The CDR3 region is CASSQEGGVSYEQYF. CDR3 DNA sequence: TGCGCCAGCAGCCAAGAAGGGGGTGTTTCCTACGAGCAGTACTTC.

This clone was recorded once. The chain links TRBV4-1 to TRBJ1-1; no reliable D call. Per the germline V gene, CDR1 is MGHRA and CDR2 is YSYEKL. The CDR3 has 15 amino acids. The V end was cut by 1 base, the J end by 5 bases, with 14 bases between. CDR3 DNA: TGCGCCAGCAGCCAAGTCGCGGGTCTCGGGACTGAAGCTTTCTTT. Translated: CASSQVAGLGTEAFF.

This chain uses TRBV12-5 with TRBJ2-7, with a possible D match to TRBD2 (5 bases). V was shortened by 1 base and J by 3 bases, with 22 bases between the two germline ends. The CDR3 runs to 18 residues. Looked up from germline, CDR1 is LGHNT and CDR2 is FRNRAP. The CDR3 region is CASGLDWRVQLDYYEQYF. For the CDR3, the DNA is TGTGCTAGTGGTTTGGATTGGAGAGTCCAGCTCGACTACTACGAGCAGTACTTC.

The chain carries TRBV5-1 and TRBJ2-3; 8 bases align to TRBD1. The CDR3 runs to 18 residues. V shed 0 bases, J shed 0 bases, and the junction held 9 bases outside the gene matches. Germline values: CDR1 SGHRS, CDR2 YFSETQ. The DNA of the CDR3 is TGCGCCAGCAGCTTGGCTCACCCGGACAGGGAGAGCACAGATACGCAGTATTTT. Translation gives CASSLAHPDRESTDTQYF.

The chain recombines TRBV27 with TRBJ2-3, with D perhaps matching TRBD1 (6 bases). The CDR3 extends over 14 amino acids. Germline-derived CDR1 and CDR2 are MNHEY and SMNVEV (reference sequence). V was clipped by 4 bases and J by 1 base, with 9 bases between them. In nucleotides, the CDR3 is TGTGCCAGCAGTTGGGGACACCGCACAGATACGCAGTATTTT. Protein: CASSWGHRTDTQYF.

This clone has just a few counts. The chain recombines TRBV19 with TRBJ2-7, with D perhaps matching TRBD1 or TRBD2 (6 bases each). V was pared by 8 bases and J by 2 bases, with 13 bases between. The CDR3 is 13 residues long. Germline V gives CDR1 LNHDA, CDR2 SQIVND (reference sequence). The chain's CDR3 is CASSRGLAYEQYF. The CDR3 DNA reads TGTGCCAGTTCTCGGGGGCTAGCCTACGAGCAGTACTTC.

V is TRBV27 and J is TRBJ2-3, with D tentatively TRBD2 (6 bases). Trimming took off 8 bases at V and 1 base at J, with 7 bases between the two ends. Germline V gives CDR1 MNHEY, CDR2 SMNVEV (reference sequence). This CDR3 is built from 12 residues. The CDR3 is CASRRGTDTQYF. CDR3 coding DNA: TGTGCCAGCCGGAGGGGCACAGATACGCAGTATTTT.

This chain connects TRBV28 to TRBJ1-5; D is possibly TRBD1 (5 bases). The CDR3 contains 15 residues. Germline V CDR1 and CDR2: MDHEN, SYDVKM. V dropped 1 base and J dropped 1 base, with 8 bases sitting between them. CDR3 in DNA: TGTGCCAGCAGTTTATTGGGGCAGAGCAATCAGCCCCAGCATTTT. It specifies CASSLLGQSNQPQHF.

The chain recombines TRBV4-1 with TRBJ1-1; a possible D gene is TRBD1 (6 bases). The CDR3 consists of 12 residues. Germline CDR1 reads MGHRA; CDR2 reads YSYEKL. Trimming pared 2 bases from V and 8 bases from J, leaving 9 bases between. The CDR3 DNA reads TGCGCCAGCAGCCAAACCGGACAGGAAGCTTTCTTT. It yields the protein CASSQTGQEAFF.

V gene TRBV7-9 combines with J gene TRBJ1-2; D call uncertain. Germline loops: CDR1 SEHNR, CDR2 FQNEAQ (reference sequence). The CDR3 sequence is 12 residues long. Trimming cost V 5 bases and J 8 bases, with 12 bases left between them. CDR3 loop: CASSPSVGGYTF. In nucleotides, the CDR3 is TGTGCCAGCAGCCCATCCGTGGGGGGCTACACCTTC.

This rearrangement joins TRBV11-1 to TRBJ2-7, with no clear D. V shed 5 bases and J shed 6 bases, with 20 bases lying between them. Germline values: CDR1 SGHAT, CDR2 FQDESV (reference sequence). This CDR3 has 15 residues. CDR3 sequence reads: CASSPMTAPVSEQYF. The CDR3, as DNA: TGTGCCAGCAGCCCTATGACCGCCCCGGTGTCCGAGCAGTACTTC.